This T cell receptor beta chain was documented in a study of blood T cell repertoires in COVID-19. Study overall: The United States, Italy and Spain were the sources of the acute and convalescent COVID-19 samples.

This CDR3 comprises 15 residues. Looked up from germline, CDR1 is SNHLY and CDR2 is FYNNEI. J lost 4 bases, V lost 1 base, and 5 bases had no gene match. In the authors' methods: Amplification from reference gene primers served as the basis for estimated nucleated cell counts. Clones were read by immunoSEQ multiplex PCR, and TCRdb kept only the in-frame ones, dropping some. V, J and clone size were drawn from that table, and D and trimming were deduced from the DNA. The repertoire holds 210,000 or so clones, with nearly 90% as singletons. This receptor was taken from a middle-aged woman who had recovered from COVID-19. Sample: peripheral blood. The gene calls are TRBV2 and TRBJ2-5, with 8 bases fitting TRBD2. In DNA, the CDR3 is TGTGCCAGCAGTGAAGGAGGGCTAGCGGGAGAGACCCAGTACTTC. The encoded protein is CASSEGGLAGETQYF.